These 9 T cell receptor beta chains share one sample of origin, sequenced in a study of cytomegalovirus exposure and HLA in healthy donors. Profiling relied on immunoSEQ multiplex PCR, and the TCRdb table lists in-frame clones only, not all of them. In the table there are 150,000 to 200,000 clones, approximately 89% of which are singletons. The specimen sequenced was PBMCs. These receptor sequences come from a man aged 18 to 29 in good health and CMV-seropositive.

The chain is built from TRBV5-1 and TRBJ2-3; possibly TRBD1 for D (5 bases). V lost 4 bases and J 1 base, leaving 10 bases between the germline ends. The CDR3 covers 14 residues. CDR1 is SGHRS, CDR2 YFSETQ, per germline. In DNA form, the CDR3 reads TGCGCCAGCAGCCCTGACAGAGGCACAGATACGCAGTATTTT. Protein: CASSPDRGTDTQYF.

V is TRBV19 and J is TRBJ1-4; unclear D gene. Germline-derived CDR1 and CDR2 are LNHDA and SQIVND (reference sequence). CDR3 length: 14 residues. Trimming removed 6 bases from V and 5 bases from J, with 13 bases in between. The CDR3 protein is CASRSGLTNEKLFF. DNA of the CDR3: TGTGCCAGTAGATCAGGACTTACGAATGAAAAACTGTTTTTT.

This chain uses TRBV9 with TRBJ2-7; 9 nucleotides match TRBD1. Germline-derived CDR1 and CDR2 are SGDLS and YYNGEE. The CDR3 spans 15 residues. The trim removed 1 base at V and 3 bases at J, leaving 5 bases unmatched. The DNA for the CDR3 is TGTGCCAGCAGCGTAACCCCGACAGGGGGCTACGAGCAGTACTTC. It specifies CASSVTPTGGYEQYF.

V is TRBV19 and J is TRBJ1-1; D is possibly TRBD1 (5 bases). The CDR3 length is 14 residues. The ends were cut back, 5 bases at V and 4 bases at J, with 14 bases in the middle. Per the germline V gene, CDR1 is LNHDA and CDR2 is SQIVND (reference sequence). CDR3 amino acids: CASSLTYGGTEAFF. The CDR3 DNA reads as TGTGCCAGTAGTTTGACCTACGGGGGCACTGAAGCTTTCTTT.

V usage is TRBV7-8 and J usage is TRBJ1-5; 8 nucleotides agree with TRBD1. The CDR3 has 18 amino acids. Germline CDR1 is SGHVS and CDR2 is FQNEAQ. V shed 8 bases, J shed 3 bases, and the junction held 18 bases outside the gene matches. CDR3 nucleotides: TGTGCCAGCCGCGGTGGCCCTAGACAGGGGTACGACAATCAGCCCCAGCATTTT. This encodes CASRGGPRQGYDNQPQHF.

The CDR3 sequence: CASRDRSQETQYF. The CDR3 DNA reads TGTGCCAGCAGGGACAGGAGCCAAGAGACCCAGTACTTC. J is TRBJ2-5 and V is TRBV7-9, with 7 positions matching TRBD1. The CDR3 consists of 13 residues. CDR1 and CDR2 (germline): SEHNR, FQNEAQ (reference sequence). With 6 bases clipped from V and 1 base from J, the junction kept 2 bases outside the gene matches.

The CDR3 nucleotides are TGTGCCAGCAGTGCCGCCCTAGCGGGAGGGCCCGGGGTCTACGAGCAGTACTTC. This encodes CASSAALAGGPGVYEQYF. The genes are TRBV28 and TRBJ2-7, with TRBD2 matching 12 bases. Germline CDR1 is MDHEN and CDR2 is SYDVKM. CDR3 length: 18 residues. Trimming at V came to 5 bases and at J to 3 bases, leaving 14 bases not matched to a gene.

This clone was observed a handful of times. The chain combines TRBV30 with TRBJ2-1; D is possibly TRBD2 (6 bases). The ends were cut back, 8 bases at V and 7 bases at J, with 15 bases in the middle. Germline-derived CDR1 and CDR2 are GTSNPN and SVGIG (reference sequence). The CDR3 consists of 12 residues. The CDR3 here is CATDRGGNEQFF. In DNA, the CDR3 is TGTGCCACCGACCGGGGAGGTAATGAGCAGTTCTTC.

This chain joins TRBV7-3 and TRBJ1-2, with D unclear. Germline CDR1 SGHTA, CDR2 FQGTGA. CDR3 size: 15 residues. V was clipped by 1 base and J by 3 bases, with 12 bases between them. CDR3 region: CASSLNGQTHYGYTF. CDR3 bases: TGTGCCAGCAGCTTAAATGGGCAGACACACTATGGCTACACCTTC.